This entry lists 22 T cell receptor beta chains sequenced from one sample in a study of blood T cell repertoires in COVID-19. Libraries were prepared by immunoSEQ multiplex PCR; TCRdb keeps only in-frame clonotypes and omits some of them. The top ten hold approximately 3.4% of the sample, which has about 220,000 clones, around 91% seen once. The sequenced material came from PBMCs or T cells enriched from blood (not recorded which). These TCRs come from a woman aged 18-30 years in a cohort exposed to, infected with or recovered from COVID-19 (not recorded which).

The rearrangement links TRBV18 to TRBJ2-2; D is possibly TRBD1 (5 bases). Trimming pared 2 bases from V and 3 bases from J, leaving 13 bases between. Germline V gene sequence: CDR1 KGHSH, CDR2 LQKENI. The CDR3 sequence is 16 residues long. CDR3 in amino acids: CASSPNRLPDTGELFF. As DNA, the CDR3 is TGTGCCAGCTCACCAAACAGGTTGCCGGACACCGGGGAGCTGTTTTTT.

The chain has TRBV19 and TRBJ1-6, with 7 positions matching TRBD1. V was pared by 8 bases and J by 7 bases, with 5 bases of the junction left unmatched. CDR3 length: 13 residues. From germline, CDR1 is LNHDA and CDR2 SQIVND (reference sequence). CDR3 amino acids: CASSGTDNSPLHF. CDR3 bases: TGTGCCAGTTCCGGGACAGACAATTCACCCCTCCACTTT.

V and J are TRBV3-1 (or the pseudogene TRBV3-2) and TRBJ1-3; no clear D gene. Trimming pared 4 bases from V and 0 bases from J, leaving 10 bases between. The CDR3 extends over 15 amino acids. Germline CDR1 and CDR2: LGHDT and YNNKEL (reference sequence). CDR3 coding DNA: TGTGCCAGCAGCCTGATCGGTTACTCTGGAAACACCATATATTTT. Protein product: CASSLIGYSGNTIYF.

This clone showed up just once. The rearrangement joins TRBV7-8 to TRBJ1-4; TRBD1 matches at 8 bases. The CDR3 has 14 amino acids. With 5 bases clipped from V and 7 bases from J, the junction kept 6 bases outside the gene matches. Germline V gives CDR1 SGHVS, CDR2 FQNEAQ. CDR3 protein: CASSPQDRVEKLFF. In DNA, the CDR3 is TGTGCCAGCAGCCCCCAGGACAGGGTTGAAAAACTGTTTTTT.

This rearrangement joins TRBV6-5 to TRBJ1-2; D perhaps matches TRBD1 (5 bases). V was trimmed by 6 bases and J by 6 bases, leaving 17 bases between them. The CDR3 length is 14 residues. Germline loops: CDR1 MNHEY, CDR2 SVGAGI. CDR3 sequence reads: CASSPGPRIHGYTF. CDR3 in DNA: TGTGCCAGCAGCCCAGGGCCCCGGATACATGGCTACACCTTC.

The chain has TRBV5-1 and TRBJ2-1; D is unresolved. The CDR3 is 12 amino acids. The V gene's germline CDR1 is SGHRS and CDR2 YFSETQ. V was clipped by 0 bases and J by 14 bases, with 12 bases between them. CDR3 DNA: TGCGCCAGCAGCTTGGGCACTATAGAGGAGTTCTTC. It translates to CASSLGTIEEFF.

This chain connects TRBV18 to TRBJ1-1; 8 positions agree with TRBD1. Germline V CDR1 and CDR2: KGHSH, LQKENI. The CDR3 consists of 16 residues. The trim removed 2 bases at V and 1 base at J, leaving 6 bases unmatched. CDR3 sequence: CASSPRGQGENTEAFF. The CDR3 coding sequence is TGTGCCAGCTCACCAAGAGGACAGGGCGAGAACACTGAAGCTTTCTTT.

This chain joins TRBV2 and TRBJ2-5, with 10 bases that match TRBD1. Germline CDR1 is SNHLY and CDR2 is FYNNEI. J lost 5 bases, V lost 5 bases, and 5 bases had no gene match. The CDR3 spans 14 residues. The CDR3 DNA reads as TGTGCCAGCAGTTCCGGGACAGGGGATGAGACCCAGTACTTC. This sequence encodes CASSSGTGDETQYF.

The V and J genes are TRBV4-1 and TRBJ1-1; D remains ambiguous. V lost 2 bases and J lost 7, with 17 bases in between. Germline-derived CDR1 and CDR2 are MGHRA and YSYEKL. The CDR3 extends over 15 amino acids. The CDR3 sequence: CASSQPRELRFEAFF. CDR3 in DNA: TGCGCCAGCAGCCAACCCCGCGAGCTAAGATTTGAAGCTTTCTTT.

This sequence joins TRBV7-8 and TRBJ1-5; perhaps TRBD1 as D (5 bases). V was shortened by 4 bases and J by 2 bases, with 21 bases between the two germline ends. In germline, CDR1 is SGHVS, CDR2 FQNEAQ. The CDR3 is 18 amino acids. This chain's CDR3 is CASSSDRGAGTGNQPQHF. CDR3 DNA: TGTGCCAGCAGCTCTGATAGGGGAGCGGGGACTGGCAATCAGCCCCAGCATTTT.

The chain combines TRBV7-9 with TRBJ2-7; the D gene is possibly TRBD2 (7 bases). Germline CDR1 is SEHNR and CDR2 is FQNEAQ (reference sequence). This CDR3 has 13 amino acids. The germline V and J ends were trimmed by 8 bases and 1 base, with 12 bases remaining between them. CDR3 residues: CASLAGASYEQYF. CDR3 coding DNA: TGTGCCAGCCTGGCGGGGGCATCCTACGAGCAGTACTTC. Supplemented by reference TRBV7-9 and TRBJ2-7, the full variable domain reads DTGVSQNPRHKITKRGQNVTFRCDPISEHNRLYWYRQTLGQGPEFLTYFQNEAQLEKSRLLSDRFSAERPKGSFSTLEIQRTEQGDSAMYLCASLAGASYEQYFGPGTRLTVT.

V and J are TRBV10-3 and TRBJ1-4; 11 nucleotides line up with TRBD1. Germline CDR1 and CDR2: ENHRY and SYGVKD. After removal of 5 bases from V and 1 base from J, the junction contained 3 bases not matched to a gene. The CDR3 runs to 16 residues. The CDR3 reads CAISRTGGLTNEKLFF. Here the CDR3 DNA reads TGTGCCATCAGTAGGACAGGGGGCTTAACTAATGAAAAACTGTTTTTT.

This chain joins TRBV25-1 and TRBJ2-5; 8 bases are a match to TRBD2. With V trimmed by 0 bases and J by 3 bases, 3 bases remained unmatched. From germline, CDR1 is MGHDK and CDR2 SYGVNS. The CDR3 is made up of 15 amino acids. This chain's CDR3 is CASSEYGLAEETQYF. The CDR3 bases are TGTGCCAGCAGTGAATATGGACTAGCAGAAGAGACCCAGTACTTC.

The chain employs TRBV29-1 and TRBJ2-7; D gene uncertain. This CDR3 spans 15 amino acids. Germline V gene sequence: CDR1 SQVTM, CDR2 ANQGSEA. Deletions cut 1 base from V and 2 bases from J, with 15 bases between. CDR3 in DNA: TGCAGCGTTGAAGTAGGTATCGGGTACGCCTACGAGCAGTACTTC. Protein product: CSVEVGIGYAYEQYF.

The chain is built from TRBV7-9 and TRBJ1-2; TRBD1 might be the D (5 bases). In germline, CDR1 is SEHNR, CDR2 FQNEAQ (reference sequence). The CDR3 loop spans 15 amino acids. The ends were cut back, 5 bases at V and 4 bases at J, with 17 bases in the middle. The CDR3 DNA follows: TGTGCCAGCAGCCCGCGGGACCAAAATAGCTATGGCTACACCTTC. This codes for CASSPRDQNSYGYTF.

V and J are TRBV6-5 and TRBJ2-7, with 11 bases that match TRBD2. CDR1 is MNHEY and CDR2 is SVGAGI in the germline V gene. The CDR3 has 14 residues. The trim removed 6 bases at V and 4 bases at J, leaving 5 bases unmatched. This CDR3 is CASSVTSGGYEQYF. CDR3 DNA: TGTGCCAGCAGCGTTACTAGCGGGGGTTACGAGCAGTACTTC.

The chain links TRBV7-3 to TRBJ1-3, with D hard to call. This CDR3 has 17 residues. Germline CDR1 and CDR2: SGHTA and FQGTGA. V was pared by 3 bases and J by 0 bases, with 15 bases between. The DNA of the CDR3 is TGTGCCAGCAGCTTTAACTGGGAGCCTATCTCTGGAAACACCATATATTTT. Translating gives CASSFNWEPISGNTIYF.

Turning to this clone: This same CDR3 is encoded by further DNA sequences in the sample. V usage is TRBV29-1 and J usage is TRBJ1-1; tentative D call: TRBD1 (6 bases). Per germline, CDR1 SQVTM and CDR2 ANQGSEA. V was trimmed by 4 bases and J by 0 bases, leaving 9 bases between them. The CDR3 is 13 residues long. CDR3 protein: CSVAQGMNTEAFF. DNA for the CDR3: TGCAGCGTTGCACAGGGCATGAACACTGAAGCTTTCTTT.

J is TRBJ2-5 and V is TRBV5-1; possible D gene TRBD1, 5 bases. The length of the CDR3 is 14 residues. Germline V gene lookup returns CDR1 SGHRS and CDR2 YFSETQ. The V end was cut by 6 bases, the J end by 5 bases, with 17 bases between. CDR3 sequence reads: CASTPEPGLETQYF. CDR3 nucleotide sequence: TGCGCCAGCACCCCCGAACCAGGGCTGGAGACCCAGTACTTC.

The chain couples TRBV6-1 to TRBJ2-5; TRBD2 matches 10 bases. Germline assignment: CDR1 MNHNS and CDR2 SASEGT. The V segment lost 2 bases and the J segment 3 bases; nucleotides outside the gene matches: 6. The CDR3 covers 16 residues. CDR3 nucleotide sequence: TGTGCCAGCAGTGAAACCGCACTAGCGGGGAAAGAGACCCAGTACTTC. The encoded protein is CASSETALAGKETQYF.

The genes are TRBV5-1 and TRBJ2-1; tentatively, D is TRBD2 (6 bases). The CDR3 contains 16 residues. Germline values: CDR1 SGHRS, CDR2 YFSETQ. Trimming pared 2 bases from V and 0 bases from J, leaving 12 bases between. CDR3 sequence: CASSLYLGSSYNEQFF. The CDR3 DNA reads TGCGCCAGCAGCTTATACCTCGGGAGCTCCTACAATGAGCAGTTCTTC. The complete variable domain, with remaining parts taken from reference TRBV5-1 and TRBJ2-1, reads KAGVTQTPRYLIKTRGQQVTLSCSPISGHRSVSWYQQTPGQGLQFLFEYFSETQRNKGNFPGRFSGRQFSNSRSEMNVSTLELGDSALYLCASSLYLGSSYNEQFFGPGTRLTVL.

This chain joins TRBV24-1 and TRBJ2-1; D unresolved. Germline lookup yields CDR1 KGHDR and CDR2 SFDVKD. V was shortened by 3 bases and J by 8 bases, with 13 bases between the two germline ends. This CDR3 comprises 14 residues. CDR3 nucleotide sequence: TGTGCCACCAGTGATCTTATCCTAGGCGATGAGCAGTTCTTC. Translating gives CATSDLILGDEQFF.